A selection of T cell receptor beta chains follows, all from one sample in a study of blood T cell repertoires in COVID-19. TCRdb's copy holds only in-frame clones and misses some; the assay was immunoSEQ multiplex PCR. In the table there are about 58,000 clones, 80% to 90% of which are singletons. The sequenced material came from peripheral blood. Receptor source: a man aged 55 to 69 with COVID-19, enrolled during active disease. Both conserved end residues are part of each CDR3. D genes are given only for firm matches. Some rows have no size entry. The others give once, few or many, or a class for an expanded clone.

v_call: TRBV12-3/TRBV12-4; d_call: -; clone_size: -; j_call: TRBJ1-6; cdr3_aa: CASSRAGRSPLHF; cdr3_nt: TGTGCCAGCAGCCGTGCGGGGAGGTCACCCCTCCACTTT
v_call: TRBV6-5; d_call: TRBD1; clone_size: -; j_call: TRBJ2-5; cdr3_aa: CASRAHDRGETQYF; cdr3_nt: TGTGCCAGCAGGGCCCATGACAGGGGTGAGACCCAGTACTTC
v_call: TRBV24-1; d_call: -; clone_size: -; j_call: TRBJ2-3; cdr3_aa: CATSGGSSAVTDTQYF; cdr3_nt: TGTGCCACCAGTGGAGGTTCTAGCGCAGTCACAGATACGCAGTATTTT
v_call: TRBV9; d_call: TRBD2; clone_size: once; j_call: TRBJ2-5; cdr3_aa: CASSVAGGPGETQYF; cdr3_nt: TGTGCCAGCAGCGTAGCGGGGGGGCCTGGAGAGACCCAGTACTTC
v_call: TRBV14; d_call: -; clone_size: -; j_call: TRBJ2-7; cdr3_aa: CASSQRGRQAYEQYF; cdr3_nt: TGTGCCAGCAGCCAAAGAGGGCGGCAGGCCTACGAGCAGTACTTC
v_call: TRBV5-4; d_call: TRBD2; clone_size: -; j_call: TRBJ2-7; cdr3_aa: CASSFSTGTSATYEQYF; cdr3_nt: TGTGCCAGCAGCTTCTCCACCGGGACTAGCGCCACCTACGAGCAGTACTTC
v_call: TRBV10-3; d_call: -; clone_size: -; j_call: TRBJ1-1; cdr3_aa: CAIRNGRTAEAFF; cdr3_nt: TGTGCCATCAGGAACGGTCGAACCGCTGAAGCTTTCTTT
v_call: TRBV5-1; d_call: TRBD1; clone_size: -; j_call: TRBJ1-2; cdr3_aa: CASSLGGTVYGYTF; cdr3_nt: TGCGCCAGCAGCTTGGGTGGGACAGTCTATGGCTACACCTTC
v_call: TRBV27; d_call: -; clone_size: -; j_call: TRBJ1-2; cdr3_aa: CASSRAPGFGYTF; cdr3_nt: TGTGCCAGCAGTAGGGCCCCAGGGTTTGGCTACACCTTC
v_call: TRBV2; d_call: -; clone_size: -; j_call: TRBJ1-5; cdr3_aa: CASSGGSQPQHF; cdr3_nt: TGTGCCAGCAGTGGAGGTTCTCAGCCCCAGCATTTT
v_call: TRBV9; d_call: TRBD1; clone_size: -; j_call: TRBJ1-6; cdr3_aa: CASSAIRGLDSPLHF; cdr3_nt: TGTGCCAGCAGCGCGATCAGGGGGTTGGATTCACCCCTCCACTTT
v_call: TRBV5-1; d_call: TRBD1; clone_size: -; j_call: TRBJ1-2; cdr3_aa: CASSRDSDYGYTF; cdr3_nt: TGCGCCAGCAGCCGGGACAGTGACTATGGCTACACCTTC
v_call: TRBV19; d_call: -; clone_size: -; j_call: TRBJ1-6; cdr3_aa: CASTTSRANSPLHF; cdr3_nt: TGTGCCAGTACCACTTCCAGGGCCAATTCACCCCTCCACTTT
v_call: TRBV5-6; d_call: TRBD1; clone_size: -; j_call: TRBJ1-1; cdr3_aa: CASSNRGLNTEAFF; cdr3_nt: TGTGCCAGCAGTAACAGGGGGCTGAACACTGAAGCTTTCTTT
v_call: TRBV5-1; d_call: -; clone_size: -; j_call: TRBJ2-2; cdr3_aa: CASSLTALNTGELFF; cdr3_nt: TGCGCCAGCAGCTTGACAGCACTGAACACCGGGGAGCTGTTTTTT
v_call: TRBV29-1; d_call: -; clone_size: -; j_call: TRBJ1-2; cdr3_aa: CSVQKSGGYTF; cdr3_nt: TGCAGCGTTCAAAAGTCCGGGGGCTACACCTTC
v_call: TRBV29-1; d_call: TRBD1; clone_size: -; j_call: TRBJ1-3; cdr3_aa: CSAQTGTSGNTIYF; cdr3_nt: TGCAGCGCCCAGACAGGGACCTCTGGAAACACCATATATTTT
v_call: TRBV11-2; d_call: -; clone_size: -; j_call: TRBJ2-5; cdr3_aa: CASRVGANQETQYF; cdr3_nt: TGTGCCAGCCGGGTGGGAGCGAACCAAGAGACCCAGTACTTC
v_call: TRBV6-5; d_call: -; clone_size: -; j_call: TRBJ2-7; cdr3_aa: CASLSGTLYEQYF; cdr3_nt: TGTGCCAGCTTATCCGGGACATTATACGAGCAGTACTTC
v_call: TRBV25-1; d_call: TRBD2; clone_size: few; j_call: TRBJ2-2; cdr3_aa: CASTPSSGRGYTGELFF; cdr3_nt: TGTGCCAGCACCCCCTCCAGCGGGAGGGGTTACACCGGGGAGCTGTTTTTT
v_call: TRBV9; d_call: -; clone_size: -; j_call: TRBJ1-1; cdr3_aa: CASSTRPTGHTEAFF; cdr3_nt: TGTGCCAGCAGCACCCGCCCGACAGGTCACACTGAAGCTTTCTTT
v_call: TRBV19; d_call: -; clone_size: -; j_call: TRBJ1-2; cdr3_aa: CASLQDYGYTF; cdr3_nt: TGTGCCAGTTTACAGGATTATGGCTACACCTTC
v_call: TRBV6-6; d_call: TRBD2; clone_size: -; j_call: TRBJ2-2; cdr3_aa: CASSRLPPSGANTGELFF; cdr3_nt: TGTGCCAGCAGCCGACTTCCTCCTAGCGGGGCGAACACCGGGGAGCTGTTTTTT
v_call: TRBV7-2; d_call: -; clone_size: -; j_call: TRBJ2-7; cdr3_aa: CASSLAPMTGLSWYEQYF; cdr3_nt: TGTGCCAGCAGCTTAGCTCCTATGACAGGCCTTTCGTGGTACGAGCAGTACTTC
v_call: TRBV4-2; d_call: -; clone_size: many; j_call: TRBJ2-5; cdr3_aa: CASSQARTGDVETQYF; cdr3_nt: TGTGCCAGCAGCCAAGCGAGGACGGGGGACGTGGAGACCCAGTACTTC
v_call: TRBV4-3; d_call: -; clone_size: -; j_call: TRBJ2-6; cdr3_aa: CASSPNTPGANVLTF; cdr3_nt: TGCGCCAGCAGCCCAAACACCCCTGGGGCCAACGTCCTGACTTTC
v_call: TRBV11-2; d_call: TRBD2; clone_size: -; j_call: TRBJ2-7; cdr3_aa: CASSLDLRGEQYF; cdr3_nt: TGTGCCAGCAGCTTAGATCTGCGGGGGGAGCAGTACTTC
v_call: TRBV7-3; d_call: -; clone_size: -; j_call: TRBJ2-3; cdr3_aa: CASSRAGGSTDTQYF; cdr3_nt: TGTGCCAGCAGCAGGGCCGGCGGGAGCACAGATACGCAGTATTTT
v_call: TRBV4-2; d_call: TRBD2; clone_size: -; j_call: TRBJ2-1; cdr3_aa: CASSLRTSGVNEQFF; cdr3_nt: TGTGCCAGCAGCCTAAGGACTAGCGGGGTTAATGAGCAGTTCTTC
v_call: TRBV12-3/TRBV12-4; d_call: -; clone_size: many; j_call: TRBJ2-3; cdr3_aa: CASRSGSTDTQYF; cdr3_nt: TGTGCCAGCAGATCAGGTTCCACAGATACGCAGTATTTT
v_call: TRBV7-9; d_call: TRBD1; clone_size: few; j_call: TRBJ2-1; cdr3_aa: CASSSTGAQINEQFF; cdr3_nt: TGTGCCAGCAGCTCGACAGGGGCCCAAATCAATGAGCAGTTCTTC